This TCR beta chain was sequenced in a study of T-cell memory formation after mild COVID-19 (dated by TCRdb to about 2021). At the level of the whole study: TCR sequence clusters from the two donors were largely donor specific. T-cell clones expanding and contracting after mild COVID-19 in a couple of donors were tracked by longitudinal TCRalpha and TCRbeta repertoire sequencing. Two young, previously healthy adult volunteers made up the cohort, one male and one female.

Broader findings and caveats from the paper: Only a couple of mild cases were covered by the study, and larger cohorts that include severe cases with pre-infection samples were considered necessary. The detection of some responding clones in pre-infection memory suggests that pre-existing cross-reactive memory T cells joined the SARS-CoV-2 response. Clones that contracted from day 15 to 85 showed balanced CD4/CD8 phenotypes, whereas a second wave of clones that expanded from day 15 to 37 leaned towards CD4+. SARS-CoV-2 specificity was not confirmed for the second-wave clones peaking on day 37. Contracting CD4+ clones turned up mainly in the CM and EM memory subsets, whereas EMRA was where CD8+ clones were enriched.

This clonotype was counted between two and nine times. The antigen it recognizes is unknown. No base-level quality is on record; no much larger clone is a single base apart. The CDR1 and CDR2 encoded by the germline V gene are SGHVS and FNYEAQ. Here V drops 1 base and J drops 5 bases, and the junction holds 6 bases not matched to any gene. From the cysteine up to the phenylalanine, the CDR3 has a length of 15 residues. The sequence is cut down to CDR3 DNA, 45 bases in frame from base 1. Ficoll-Paque density gradient centrifugation was used to isolate PBMCs. For sequencing, an Illumina NovaSeq 6000 was employed. Using 5'RACE with constant-segment primers, TCRalpha and TCRbeta cDNA libraries were constructed, with sample barcodes and unique molecular identifiers added in the process. RNA was extracted from every sample with Trizol reagent. Amplification of the libraries took two PCR steps, and the second step added a second sample barcode plus Illumina TruSeq adapters. The libraries were sequenced on an Illumina NovaSeq using 2 x 150 bp paired-end reads. Per the source publication's procedure: The reads were demultiplexed and collapsed into UMI-guided consensus sequences using migec v1.2.7. Using mixcr v2.1.11, the UMI consensuses were aligned to TRA and TRB V and J templates and assembled into clonotypes. Clonotypes were classified as expanded or contracted when called significant by both edgeR and NoisET, with noise models trained on biological replicates. For edgeR calls, a false discovery rate-adjusted p below 0.01 and a log2 fold-change threshold of 1 were applied. As an exploratory analysis of dynamics, max-normalized trajectories of the 1000 most abundant clonotypes were examined by PCA with hierarchical clustering. Separately sequenced CD4+ and CD8+ repertoires were used to assign the CD4 or CD8 phenotype of responding clones. TCRdb trimmed public reads at Q25 via fastp, called clones via MiXCR and kept in-frame beta chains. Rows with one shared CDR3 protein collapse into an entry with the most common genes and DNA. TCRdb, not the authors, supplied the V and J calls. For this sample the table gives about 400,000 distinct CDR3 sequences, of which more than 20% were detected only once. The ten top clones hold less than 15% of the sample.

The chain joins TRBV7-6 to TRBJ2-7; 9 nucleotides in the junction match TRBD2. The sequence was obtained from an adult woman who had mild COVID-19 (a few samples of this study predate the infection). The sample titles of this study are shuffled in the database, so cell type and time point are left out; the donor was told from shared clones. The specimen was PBMCs or a T cell subset sorted from them (not recorded which). The sequenced DNA: TGTGCCAGCAGCTTAGTAGCGGGAGTGGGAAACGAGCAGTACTTC. Its product reads: CASSLVAGVGNEQYF.